Sequencing of this T cell receptor beta chain was carried out in a study of tumor T cells in aggressive B-cell lymphoma. Germline V gives CDR1 SGHRS, CDR2 YFSETQ. Losses at the gene ends were 5 bases for V and 4 bases for J; bases not matched to a gene: 10. The CDR3 has 17 amino acids. The repertoire was sequenced with immunoSEQ multiplex PCR; TCRdb's copy has only in-frame clones and lacks some. The sample consists of approximately 6,800 clones, 70% to 90% of them appearing once. Specimen: tumor tissue. This receptor was identified in an adult with diffuse large B cell lymphoma. Some clones in this sample may be carry-over from other donors' samples. The chain links TRBV5-1 to TRBJ2-3, with 13 bases aligning to TRBD2. CDR3 loop: CASRAATSGGASDTQYF. CDR3 nucleotides: TGCGCCAGCAGAGCTGCAACTAGCGGGGGGGCCTCAGATACGCAGTATTTT.